Detailed here is one T cell receptor beta chain. The V end was cut by 3 bases, the J end by 10 bases, with 15 bases between. Germline lookup yields CDR1 MDHEN and CDR2 SYDVKM. CDR3 length equals 14 residues. Authors' methods: Estimated nucleated cell counts came from reference gene primer amplification. The repertoire was sequenced with immunoSEQ multiplex PCR; TCRdb's copy has only in-frame clones and lacks some. V and J calls and clone size come straight from that table; D and trimming were deduced from the DNA. Here the sample spans approximately 400,000 clones, more than 70% being singletons. This entry belongs to a study of blood T cell repertoires in COVID-19. Cohort assignment relied on participant-reported clinical history. The recovered donors of Cohort 3 showed two negative PCRs, clearance, or symptom resolution.

This sequence joins TRBV28 and TRBJ1-4, with D perhaps matching TRBD1 (5 bases). Sequencing input: PBMCs or T cells enriched from blood (not recorded which). This receptor was obtained from a woman aged 18-29 years who had recovered from COVID-19. The CDR3 reads CASSFPAQGSKLFF. The DNA of the CDR3 is TGTGCCAGCAGTTTTCCAGCCCAGGGATCAAAACTGTTTTTT.